This T cell receptor (beta chain) comes out of a study of blood T cell repertoires in COVID-19. Overall study: Both acute and convalescent COVID-19 samples were obtained from the United States, Italy and Spain.

Trimming stripped 3 bases from V and 2 bases from J, with 23 bases between. Germline values: CDR1 GTSNPN, CDR2 SVGIG (reference sequence). The CDR3 runs 18 residues. The protocol was immunoSEQ multiplex PCR, while the TCRdb copy is restricted to in-frame clones and leaves out a portion. The data show approximately 350,000 clones, approximately 87% seen once. Specimen: peripheral blood. This clonotype was obtained from a woman in her 50s with COVID-19, enrolled during active disease. The genes are TRBV30 and TRBJ1-5, with D hard to call. The CDR3 nucleotides are TGTGCCTGGAGCGGTTTTGAATCGCGGGAGAAAGGCAATCAGCCCCAGCATTTT. It encodes CAWSGFESREKGNQPQHF.